The 14 T cell receptor beta chains listed next were all sequenced from one sample in a study of T cells in Graves' hyperthyroidism and ophthalmopathy. The investigators amplified TCR beta CDR3 regions from RNA transcripts. First-round RT-PCR with HTBI primers amplified the TCR CDR3 region. TCRdb re-derived calls from the multiplex PCR reads in MiXCR, one entry per CDR3 protein. The sample holds about 250,000 distinct CDR3 sequences, around 26% seen once. Input material: blood. All receptors come from a middle-aged woman with Graves' ophthalmopathy.

This clonotype was seen repeatedly, ten times or more. This chain uses TRBV19 with TRBJ1-2; a weak D match, TRBD1 (6 bases). Trimming took off 6 bases at V and 2 bases at J, with 22 bases between the two ends. The CDR3 sequence is 17 residues long. CDR1 and CDR2 from the germline V gene are LNHDA and SQIVND (reference sequence). CDR3 in DNA: TGTGCCAGTAGCCTTGGGAGGACAGCCCAGACAAACTATGGCTACACCTTC. Its translation: CASSLGRTAQTNYGYTF.

This clonotype has a handful of counts. This chain joins TRBV6-5 and TRBJ2-7, with D perhaps given as TRBD1 or TRBD2 (5 bases each). Trimming stripped 5 bases from V and 1 base from J, with 12 bases between. Germline assignment: CDR1 MNHEY and CDR2 SVGAGI. The CDR3 runs to 14 residues. Here the CDR3 DNA reads TGTGCCAGCAGTAACCCGGGACGATCCTACGAGCAGTACTTC. This codes for CASSNPGRSYEQYF.

This clonotype has at least ten counts. J is TRBJ2-3 and V is TRBV12-3 or TRBV12-4, with TRBD2 matching over 12 bases. CDR3 size: 16 residues. V lost 6 bases and J lost 4; bases outside the gene matches: 8. CDR3 protein: CASSPTSGSSADTQYF. The CDR3 coding sequence is TGTGCCAGCAGCCCGACTAGCGGGAGTTCTGCAGATACGCAGTATTTT.

At least ten counts were recorded for this clonotype. This chain joins TRBV5-1 and TRBJ2-7, with 7 bases identical to TRBD2. The CDR3 length is 16 residues. The J segment lost 4 bases and the V segment lost 0 bases, leaving 10 bases of the junction unmatched. The germline CDR1 and CDR2 sequences are SGHRS and YFSETQ. This chain's CDR3 is CASSLAGRRGWYEQYF. CDR3 coding DNA: TGCGCCAGCAGCTTGGCCGGGAGGAGGGGATGGTACGAGCAGTACTTC.

Many counts were recorded for this clonotype. This rearrangement joins TRBV20-1 to TRBJ1-3; possible D gene TRBD1, 6 bases. The ends were cut back, 6 bases at V and 0 bases at J, with 21 bases in the middle. Germline loops: CDR1 DFQATT, CDR2 SNEGSKA (reference sequence). CDR3 length: 17 amino acids. The CDR3, as DNA: TGCAGTGCAGTTCGGGGAGACAGGCTTAGCTCTGGAAACACCATATATTTT. This sequence encodes CSAVRGDRLSSGNTIYF.

This clonotype was found many times. The chain links TRBV15 to TRBJ2-7; tentatively, D is TRBD1 or TRBD2 (5 bases each). The V end lost 0 bases, the J end lost 3 bases, and 12 bases lay between the germline ends. The CDR3 loop spans 15 amino acids. Looked up from germline, CDR1 is LNHNV and CDR2 is YYDKDF (reference sequence). This CDR3 reads CATSRDSQGVYEQYF. The CDR3 DNA follows: TGTGCCACCAGCAGAGATTCTCAGGGAGTCTACGAGCAGTACTTC.

The table lists this clonotype with many counts. This chain connects TRBV19 to TRBJ1-5; no definite D call. Germline V lookup: CDR1 LNHDA, CDR2 SQIVND (reference sequence). V lost 0 bases to trimming and J lost 4 bases, with 7 bases between them. The CDR3 is 14 residues long. CDR3 amino acids: CASSIDGENQPQHF. DNA of the CDR3: TGTGCCAGTAGTATAGACGGGGAAAATCAGCCCCAGCATTTT.

In this sample, this clonotype turned up many times. V and J are TRBV6-5 and TRBJ1-6, with 9 bases that match TRBD1. After removal of 5 bases from V and 8 bases from J, the junction contained 4 bases not matched to a gene. There are 14 residues in the CDR3. CDR1 is MNHEY, CDR2 SVGAGI, per germline. CDR3 amino acids: CASSHRDRDSPLHF. The CDR3 DNA reads as TGTGCCAGCAGTCACAGGGACAGGGATTCACCCCTCCACTTT.

By sample share, this clonotype is medium-sized (0.01 to 0.1%). The rearrangement joins TRBV12-3 or TRBV12-4 to TRBJ1-2; the D is unclear. The CDR3 sequence is 14 residues long. Trimming cost V 4 bases and J 7 bases, with 16 bases left between them. Written as DNA, the CDR3 is TGTGCCAGCAGTTCCTACCAGGAGTTGAGTGGCTACACCTTC. Translating it yields CASSSYQELSGYTF.

This clonotype was counted a few times. The chain joins TRBV6-5 to TRBJ2-5; D perhaps matches TRBD1 (6 bases). The V gene lost 3 bases and the J gene lost 5 bases, with 13 bases spanning the gap. CDR1 is MNHEY and CDR2 is SVGAGI in the germline V gene. The length of the CDR3 is 14 residues. CDR3 DNA: TGTGCCAGCAGTTATGCAGGACAGATGGAGACCCAGTACTTC. This encodes CASSYAGQMETQYF.

This clonotype was found many times. This rearrangement joins TRBV30 to TRBJ1-2; D is uncertain. Per the germline V gene, CDR1 is GTSNPN and CDR2 is SVGIG (reference sequence). The CDR3 is made up of 11 amino acids. Trimming left V 0 bases short and J 4 bases short, with 3 bases between. The CDR3 nucleotides are TGTGCCTGGAGTGTAAGCTATGGCTACACCTTC. It translates to CAWSVSYGYTF.

Comments on this clonotype: This may arise from a read error, as a much more abundant clone is one base away. The chain recombines TRBV28 with TRBJ2-7; no reliable D call. The CDR3 totals 12 residues. Germline loops: CDR1 MDHEN, CDR2 SYDVKM. V dropped 2 bases and J dropped 7 bases, with 9 bases sitting between them. The CDR3 protein is CASSLVVWEQYV. CDR3 sequence (DNA): TGTGCCAGCAGTTTAGTAGTGTGGGAGCAGTACGTC.

In its sample, this clonotype was seen many times. This clone may be a read error of a much larger clone one base away. The chain uses TRBV6-5 and TRBJ1-2, with TRBD1 matching over 8 bases. V lost 6 bases, J lost 6 bases, and 15 bases stayed unmatched. Germline assignment: CDR1 MNHEY and CDR2 SVGAGI. The CDR3 covers 16 residues. CDR3 loop: CASRKRQQGVDHGYTF. The CDR3 DNA sequence: TGTGCCAGCAGAAAACGCCAACAGGGGGTTGACCATGGCTACACCTTC.

This clonotype showed up many times. V gene TRBV11-2 combines with J gene TRBJ2-7; D is unclear. V lost 4 bases to trimming and J lost 3 bases, with 10 bases between them. Germline CDR1 reads SGHAT; CDR2 reads FQNNGV. The CDR3 is made up of 13 amino acids. The CDR3 sequence is CASSWGRLYEQYF. DNA for the CDR3: TGTGCCAGCAGCTGGGGTCGGCTCTACGAGCAGTACTTC. Drawing the rest from reference TRBV11-2 and TRBJ2-7, the complete variable domain is EAGVAQSPRYKIIEKRQSVAFWCNPISGHATLYWYQQILGQGPKLLIQFQNNGVVDDSQLPKDRFSAERLKGVDSTLKIQPAKLEDSAVYLCASSWGRLYEQYFGPGTRLTVT.